This entry lists 12 T cell receptor beta chains sequenced from one sample in a study of breast tumors, draining lymph nodes, adjacent tissues. TCRdb reanalysed the multiplex PCR reads using MiXCR and keeps one entry per CDR3 protein. Among roughly 220,000 distinct CDR3 sequences, around 35% were seen once, and the ten largest hold over 3.5%. Samples came from axillary lymph nodes draining the breast cancer. Sample: axillary lymph node tissue. The receptor source for this set is a female donor with breast cancer. Some clones in this sample may be carry-over from other donors' samples.

The chain recombines TRBV12-3 or TRBV12-4 with TRBJ1-4; 9 bases map to TRBD1. The CDR3 consists of 16 residues. With V trimmed by 4 bases and J by 7 bases, 10 bases remained unmatched. The CDR3 nucleotides read TGTGCCAGCAGTTCTATCCGGGACAGGGCGACTGAAAAACTGTTTTTT. Protein sequence: CASSSIRDRATEKLFF.

This clonotype has at least ten counts. The genes are TRBV19 and TRBJ2-1; TRBD1 is a possible D gene (5 bases). From germline, CDR1 is LNHDA and CDR2 SQIVND (reference sequence). The CDR3 spans 15 residues. The V and J ends lost 7 bases and 0 bases respectively, with 13 bases between them. The CDR3 sequence is CASNSQGSSYNEQFF. DNA of the CDR3: TGTGCCAGTAACTCTCAGGGTAGCTCCTACAATGAGCAGTTCTTC.

To note about this clonotype: Given a much more abundant clone one base away, this may be a read error. The rearrangement joins TRBV5-8 to TRBJ2-3; 7 bases fit TRBD1. Trimming took 5 bases from V and 9 from J; bases not matched to a gene: 18. CDR3 length: 16 residues. CDR1 SGHTS and CDR2 YDEGEE come from the germline V gene. The CDR3 DNA follows: TGTGCCAGCAGGACCGGGACAGCGTCCTCGGGGCGGACGCAGTATTTT. This translates into CASRTGTASSGRTQYF.

This clonotype has ten or more counts. CDR3 residues: CASRGLLAETQYF. Written as DNA, the CDR3 is TGTGCCAGCAGGGGACTGCTCGCGGAGACCCAGTACTTC. V is TRBV12-3 or TRBV12-4 and J is TRBJ2-5, with D possibly matching TRBD2 (6 bases). The CDR3 has 13 amino acids. Trimming took off 6 bases at V and 5 bases at J, with 13 bases between the two ends.

The chain employs TRBV27 and TRBJ2-2; 8 bases line up with TRBD2. V lost 6 bases and J lost 0; bases outside the gene matches: 3. Germline V lookup: CDR1 MNHEY, CDR2 SMNVEV (reference sequence). CDR3 length: 15 residues. CDR3 nucleotide sequence: TGTGCCAGCAGCCGCGGGGGGACGAACACCGGGGAGCTGTTTTTT. As protein: CASSRGGTNTGELFF.

About this clonotype: This may stem from a read error, because a much larger clone lies one nucleotide away. The chain uses TRBV27 and TRBJ1-2; D remains ambiguous. Between the trimmed V and J ends, which lost 0 bases and 2 bases, there was a span of 4 bases. CDR1 is MNHEY and CDR2 is SMNVEV in the germline V gene (reference sequence). The CDR3 runs to 13 residues. CDR3 sequence (DNA): TGTGCCAGCAGTTTATCAGGGAACTATGGCTACACCTTC. Translating it yields CASSLSGNYGYTF.

The table lists this clonotype with many counts. V and J are TRBV20-1 and TRBJ2-2; 7 bases fit TRBD1. The CDR3 contains 14 residues. The ends lost 6 bases at V and 2 bases at J; junction bases unmatched: 6. The germline CDR1 and CDR2 sequences are DFQATT and SNEGSKA (reference sequence). The CDR3 spells CSARTGRNTGELFF. Here the CDR3 DNA reads TGCAGTGCCCGGACAGGTAGAAACACCGGGGAGCTGTTTTTT.

CDR3 DNA sequence: TGTGCCAGCAGTGAGATTATAGGGAGGGAGACCCAGTACTTC. This codes for CASSEIIGRETQYF. The gene calls are TRBV6-6 and TRBJ2-5; perhaps TRBD2 as D (6 bases). Trimming removed 5 bases at V and 5 bases at J, with 15 bases between. This CDR3 comprises 14 residues. Germline V gene data show CDR1 as MNHNY and CDR2 as SVGAGI (reference sequence).

The chain carries TRBV7-2 and TRBJ2-7; TRBD2 aligns across 7 bases. The J segment lost 4 bases and the V segment lost 4 bases, leaving 4 bases of the junction unmatched. This CDR3 has 13 residues. From germline, CDR1 is SGHTA and CDR2 FQGNSA. The CDR3 spells CASSSGGGYEQYF. CDR3 nucleotides: TGTGCCAGCAGCTCCGGCGGGGGTTACGAGCAGTACTTC.

This clonotype was found many times. An end of the junction differs from the germline gene, which may be a read error. The chain employs TRBV9 and TRBJ2-1, with a possible D match to TRBD1 (6 bases). This CDR3 comprises 18 residues. Per germline, CDR1 SGDLS and CDR2 YYNGEE. CDR3 DNA sequence: TGTGCCAGCAGCACCGATCCAGGGGCGATTGGTAGGTACAATAAGCAGTTCTTC. Its protein product is CASSTDPGAIGRYNKQFF.

With respect to this clonotype: In this CDR3 the conserved last residue, phenylalanine or tryptophan, is missing, so a read error is likely. The rearrangement links TRBV18 to TRBJ1-2, with TRBD1 matching 9 bases. V dropped 1 base and J dropped 6; count of bases not matched to a gene: 6. Germline V gene sequence: CDR1 KGHSH, CDR2 LQKENI. The CDR3 runs to 15 residues. CDR3 residues: CASSPRFDRGNGYTS. The CDR3 DNA reads TGTGCCAGCTCACCACGCTTCGACAGGGGGAATGGCTACACCTCC.

In this sample, this clonotype turned up many times. V and J are TRBV7-8 and TRBJ1-2; 9 positions agree with TRBD1. The trim removed 5 bases at V and 5 bases at J, leaving 9 bases unmatched. The germline V gene has CDR1 SGHVS and CDR2 FQNEAQ. This CDR3 is 15 amino acids long. CDR3 residues: CASSLSTGGGYGYTF. DNA of the CDR3: TGTGCCAGCAGCCTTTCGACAGGGGGAGGATATGGCTACACCTTC. Variable domain in full (rest from reference TRBV7-8 and TRBJ1-2): GAGVSQSPRYKVAKRGQDVALRCDPISGHVSLFWYQQALGQGPEFLTYFQNEAQLDKSGLPSDRFFAERPEGSVSTLKIQRTQQEDSAVYLCASSLSTGGGYGYTFGSGTRLTVV.